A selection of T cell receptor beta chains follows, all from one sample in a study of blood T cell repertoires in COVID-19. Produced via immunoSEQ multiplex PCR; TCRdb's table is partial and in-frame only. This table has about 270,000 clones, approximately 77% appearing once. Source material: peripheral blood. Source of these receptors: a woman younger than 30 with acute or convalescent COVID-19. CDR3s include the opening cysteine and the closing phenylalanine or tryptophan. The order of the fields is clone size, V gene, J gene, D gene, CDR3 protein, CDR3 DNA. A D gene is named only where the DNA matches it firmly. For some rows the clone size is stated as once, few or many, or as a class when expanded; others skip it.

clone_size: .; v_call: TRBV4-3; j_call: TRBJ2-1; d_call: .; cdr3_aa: CASSHQGSWEQFF; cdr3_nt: TGCGCCAGCAGCCACCAGGGGTCTTGGGAGCAGTTCTTC
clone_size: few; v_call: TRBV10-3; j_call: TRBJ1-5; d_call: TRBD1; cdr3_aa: CAIALDRENQPQHF; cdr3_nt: TGTGCCATAGCCTTGGACAGGGAGAATCAGCCCCAGCATTTT
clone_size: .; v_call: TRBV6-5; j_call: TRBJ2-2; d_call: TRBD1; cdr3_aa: CASRGTGATGELFF; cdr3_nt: TGTGCCAGCAGGGGGACAGGGGCCACCGGGGAGCTGTTTTTT
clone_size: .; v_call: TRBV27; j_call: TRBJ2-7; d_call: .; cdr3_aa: CASSLVGGEQYF; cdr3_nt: TGTGCCAGCAGCCTAGTCGGTGGCGAGCAGTACTTC
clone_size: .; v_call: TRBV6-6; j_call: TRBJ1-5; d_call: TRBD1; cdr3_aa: CASSYPDRGEQPQHF; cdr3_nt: TGTGCCAGCAGTTACCCCGACAGGGGTGAGCAGCCCCAGCATTTT
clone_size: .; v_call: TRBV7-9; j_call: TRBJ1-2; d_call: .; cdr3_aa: CASSLGDYGGYTF; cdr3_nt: TGTGCCAGCAGCTTAGGAGACTATGGTGGCTACACCTTC
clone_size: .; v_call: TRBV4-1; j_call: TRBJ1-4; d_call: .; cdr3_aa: CASSPSDHRNEKLFF; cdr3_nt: TGCGCCAGCAGCCCGTCTGATCACCGGAATGAAAAACTGTTTTTT
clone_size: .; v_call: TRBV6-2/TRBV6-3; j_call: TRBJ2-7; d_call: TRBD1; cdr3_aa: CASSQQGYEQYF; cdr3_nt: TGTGCCAGCAGTCAACAGGGGTACGAGCAGTACTTC
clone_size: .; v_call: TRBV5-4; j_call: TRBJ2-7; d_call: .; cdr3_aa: CASSLGGTSKNYEQYF; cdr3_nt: TGTGCCAGCAGCTTGGGAGGGACATCAAAAAACTACGAGCAGTACTTC
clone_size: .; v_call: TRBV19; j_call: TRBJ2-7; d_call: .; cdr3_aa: CASSKDFRSYEQYF; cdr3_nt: TGTGCCAGTAGTAAAGATTTCCGGTCCTACGAGCAGTACTTC
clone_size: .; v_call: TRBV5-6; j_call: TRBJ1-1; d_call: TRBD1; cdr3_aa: CASGDRGRGNTEAFF; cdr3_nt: TGTGCCAGCGGGGACAGGGGGCGAGGGAACACTGAAGCTTTCTTT
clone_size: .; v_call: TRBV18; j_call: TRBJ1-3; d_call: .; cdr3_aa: CASSASRVAISGNTIYF; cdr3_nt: TGTGCCAGCTCGGCGAGCAGGGTGGCAATCTCTGGAAACACCATATATTTT
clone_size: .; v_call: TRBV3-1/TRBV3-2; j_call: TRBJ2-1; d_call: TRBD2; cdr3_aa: CASSQDVGGSYNEQFF; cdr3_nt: TGTGCCAGCAGCCAAGATGTGGGAGGGTCCTACAATGAGCAGTTCTTC
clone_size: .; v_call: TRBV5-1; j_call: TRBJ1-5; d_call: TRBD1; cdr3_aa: CASSPRTGDGPQHF; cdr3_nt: TGCGCCAGCAGCCCACGGACAGGGGATGGGCCCCAGCATTTT
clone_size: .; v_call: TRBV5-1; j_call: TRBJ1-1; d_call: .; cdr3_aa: CASSFLQGGFIGTEAFF; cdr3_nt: TGCGCCAGCAGCTTTTTACAGGGAGGGTTTATTGGCACTGAAGCTTTCTTT
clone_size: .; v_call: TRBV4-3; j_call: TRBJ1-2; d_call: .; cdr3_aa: CASSQDWSGGNYGYTF; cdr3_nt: TGCGCCAGCAGCCAAGATTGGTCCGGAGGAAACTATGGCTACACCTTC
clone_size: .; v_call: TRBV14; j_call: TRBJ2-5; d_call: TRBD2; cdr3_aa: CASSQDSGLAGGIEETQYF; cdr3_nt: TGTGCCAGCAGCCAAGATTCGGGACTAGCGGGAGGAATTGAAGAGACCCAGTACTTC
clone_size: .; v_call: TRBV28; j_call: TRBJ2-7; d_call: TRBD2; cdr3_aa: CASSLKPGLRRLYF; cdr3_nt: TGTGCCAGCAGTTTGAAACCGGGACTACGGCGATTGTACTTC
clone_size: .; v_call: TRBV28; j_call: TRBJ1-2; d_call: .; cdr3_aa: CASSLIRGGDGYTF; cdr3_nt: TGTGCCAGCAGTTTGATCCGGGGAGGTGACGGCTACACCTTC
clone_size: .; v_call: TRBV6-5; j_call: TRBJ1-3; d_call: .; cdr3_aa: CASSYSDSFSGNTIYF; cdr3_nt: TGTGCCAGCAGTTACTCAGACTCCTTCTCTGGAAACACCATATATTTT
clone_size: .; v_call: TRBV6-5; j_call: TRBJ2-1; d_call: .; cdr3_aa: CASSYSIDYNEQFF; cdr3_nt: TGTGCCAGCAGTTACTCTATAGATTACAATGAGCAGTTCTTC
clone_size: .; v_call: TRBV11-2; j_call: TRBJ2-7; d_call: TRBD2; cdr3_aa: CASSLEGLADYEQYF; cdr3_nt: TGTGCCAGCAGCTTAGAGGGACTAGCGGACTACGAGCAGTACTTC
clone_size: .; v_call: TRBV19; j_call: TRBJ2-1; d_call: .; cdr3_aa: CASNPTPGNEQFF; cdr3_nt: TGTGCCAGTAACCCCACCCCAGGGAACGAGCAGTTCTTC
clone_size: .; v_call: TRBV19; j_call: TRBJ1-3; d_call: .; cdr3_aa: CASSDRQADSGNTIYF; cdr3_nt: TGTGCCAGTAGTGATCGACAGGCAGACTCTGGAAACACCATATATTTT
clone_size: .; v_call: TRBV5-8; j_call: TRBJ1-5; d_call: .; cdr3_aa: CASSLVLTGLSNQPQHF; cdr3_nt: TGTGCCAGCAGCTTGGTTCTGACAGGACTTAGCAATCAGCCCCAGCATTTT
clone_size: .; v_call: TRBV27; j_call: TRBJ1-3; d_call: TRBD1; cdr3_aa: CASSPWDSLSGNTIYF; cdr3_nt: TGTGCCAGCAGTCCCTGGGACAGTCTCTCTGGAAACACCATATATTTT